A single sample gave rise to the 28 T cell receptor beta chains below, sequenced in a study of tumor-infiltrating lymphocytes in primary liver carcinoma. A constant-region primer served to make TCR beta cDNA from about 530 ng total RNA. Researchers made the TCR beta libraries by running three nested multiplex PCR rounds with slightly modified ARM-PCR. A C-beta reverse primer was combined with TRBV1-TRBV30 forward primers in the first two PCR rounds, and each round had 9 to 10 cycles. MiXCR, run by TCRdb on the multiplex PCR reads, gives a single entry per CDR3 protein. The table has 110,000 or so distinct CDR3 sequences, 80% to 85% seen once. Bulk tissue was left unsorted, and RNA and DNA were co-extracted from about 20-30 mg of it. The specimen was liver tumor tissue from sampling region 3. Noted subset: tumor region T3, left-lateral pole. The receptors were gathered from a man aged 35 to 55 with primary liver carcinoma and hepatitis B virus infection.

This chain joins TRBV18 and TRBJ1-6; 8 nucleotides align to TRBD1. V dropped 7 bases and J dropped 9; count of bases not matched to a gene: 8. This CDR3 is 14 amino acids long. Germline V CDR1 and CDR2: KGHSH, LQKENI. The CDR3 DNA reads as TGTGCCAGCTTATCCGGGACAGGAGCTTCACCCCTCCACTTT. The encoded protein is CASLSGTGASPLHF.

Of note for this clonotype: Mismatch with germline at one junction end may stem from a read error. J is TRBJ2-7 and V is TRBV11-2, with D tentatively TRBD1 (5 bases). The CDR3 covers 14 residues. Germline lookup yields CDR1 SGHAT and CDR2 FQNNGV. The CDR3 here is CARSSYRNFYEQYF. The CDR3 DNA sequence: TGTGCCAGGAGCTCTTACAGGAACTTCTACGAGCAGTACTTC.

The V gene is TRBV20-1, the J gene TRBJ2-2; D is possibly TRBD1 (5 bases). Germline CDR1 DFQATT, CDR2 SNEGSKA (reference sequence). The CDR3 runs 16 residues. V lost 8 bases, J lost 3 bases, and 22 bases lay in between. The CDR3 sequence is CSTTNPVRGDTGELFF. In DNA, the CDR3 is TGCAGTACTACGAACCCTGTTAGGGGCGACACCGGGGAGCTGTTTTTT.

In regard to this clonotype: A much larger clone is a single base away; this may be a read error. The genes are TRBV7-9 and TRBJ1-2; 7 positions agree with TRBD1. The V gene's germline CDR1 is SEHNR and CDR2 FQNEAQ (reference sequence). This CDR3 has 14 amino acids. Here the CDR3 reads CVSSRAGGTGGYTF. The CDR3 nucleotides are TGTGTCAGCAGCCGTGCAGGGGGAACCGGGGGCTACACCTTC.

Note on this clonotype: Likely a read error: the CDR3 ends without its conserved phenylalanine or tryptophan. The rearrangement links TRBV29-1 to TRBJ1-1; D is possibly TRBD1 (5 bases). This CDR3 has 15 residues. Per germline, CDR1 SQVTM and CDR2 ANQGSEA. The CDR3 spells CIVSAGWGTNTEAFL. CDR3 sequence (DNA): TGCATCGTTTCCGCAGGGTGGGGCACGAACACTGAAGCTTTCTTG.

Worth noting for this clonotype: The conserved phenylalanine or tryptophan normally closing the CDR3 is absent here, so this likely arose from a read error. The chain couples TRBV11-2 to TRBJ2-7; D is undetermined. The CDR3 consists of 13 residues. Looked up from germline, CDR1 is SGHAT and CDR2 is FQNNGV. The CDR3 sequence is CACSLSERVQQYL. In DNA form, the CDR3 reads TGTGCCTGCAGCTTAAGTGAACGGGTCCAGCAGTACTTA.

The chain recombines TRBV29-1 with TRBJ1-4, with 7 nucleotides matching TRBD1. This CDR3 has 13 amino acids. CDR1 is SQVTM and CDR2 is ANQGSEA in the germline V gene. With V trimmed by 8 bases and J by 8 bases, 11 bases remained unmatched. The DNA for the CDR3 is TGCAGCACCAGCGTTCAGGGGGGGGAAAAACTGTTTTTT. Residues: CSTSVQGGEKLFF.

A word on this clonotype: The junction shows a germline mismatch at one end, possibly a read error. This chain connects TRBV6-5 to TRBJ2-6; D may be TRBD1 (6 bases). The CDR3 runs 17 residues. Germline V CDR1 and CDR2: MNHEY, SVGAGI. CDR3 in amino acids: CTSSSQTGSSGANVLTF. CDR3 bases: TGTACCAGCAGTTCCCAGACAGGCAGTTCTGGGGCCAACGTCCTGACTTTC.

With regard to this clonotype: Since the CDR3 does not end with the conserved phenylalanine or tryptophan, this likely comes from a read error. The chain links TRBV7-8 to TRBJ2-1, with 13 bases matching TRBD2. Germline CDR1 SGHVS, CDR2 FQNEAQ. CDR3 size: 15 residues. V dropped 5 bases and J dropped 8; count of bases not matched to a gene: 6. CDR3 coding DNA: TGTGCCAGCAGCCTGACTAGCGGGAGGCTCGATGAGCAGTTCTTA. Translated, it gives CASSLTSGRLDEQFL.

On this clonotype itself: This could be a read error, since a much larger clone is one nucleotide away. J is TRBJ2-3 and V is TRBV25-1; 7 bases are a match to TRBD2. Germline V CDR1 and CDR2: MGHDK, SYGVNS. The J segment lost 1 base and the V segment lost 8 bases, leaving 6 bases of the junction unmatched. The length of the CDR3 is 14 residues. CDR3 DNA: TGTGCCAGCCAAATGGCGGGGGGCACAGATACGCAGTATTTT. Translated: CASQMAGGTDTQYF.

A remark on this clonotype: Germline is not matched at one junction end, which may reflect a read error. The chain employs TRBV5-6 and TRBJ2-2, with 8 bases that match TRBD2. This CDR3 contains 18 residues. In germline, CDR1 is SGHDT, CDR2 YYEEEE. Written as DNA, the CDR3 is TGTGCCAGCAGAAAAAGGATTAGCGGGATAGCGAACACCTGGGAGCTGTTTTTT. It encodes CASRKRISGIANTWELFF.

A remark on this clonotype: At one end, the junction sequence differs from germline, possibly due to a read error. This chain uses TRBV29-1 with TRBJ2-5; TRBD1 or TRBD2 may be the D gene (5 bases each). This CDR3 is built from 14 residues. CDR1 is SQVTM, CDR2 ANQGSEA, per germline. CDR3 nucleotides: TGCGGCGTTGTGTCTGGGACCACATGGGAGACGCAGTACTTC. As protein: CGVVSGTTWETQYF.

Comment on this clonotype: This CDR3 is missing its conserved last phenylalanine or tryptophan, likely due to a read error. The DNA is omitted, as the CDR3 cannot be located on it reliably, and the CDR3 follows TCRdb's listing. V is TRBV12-3 or TRBV12-4 and J is TRBJ2-7. The CDR3 sequence runs 12 residues, both termini included. This CDR3 is CASSPSPNEQYL.

Comments on this clonotype: Because it lacks the conserved phenylalanine or tryptophan at the end, this CDR3 is likely a read error. This chain links TRBV4-3 with TRBJ2-2, with D possibly matching TRBD1 (6 bases). The CDR3 is made up of 18 amino acids. Per germline, CDR1 LGHNA and CDR2 YSLEER. The CDR3 sequence: CSSSQSGGSTLNTGELFI. CDR3 nucleotide sequence: TGCTCCAGCAGCCAATCTGGGGGCAGTACTCTGAACACCGGGGAGCTGTTTATT.

V gene TRBV9 combines with J gene TRBJ2-1, with TRBD2 matching over 10 bases. The CDR3 contains 17 residues. Unmatched junction bases numbered 16, after V lost 4 bases and J lost 9 bases. Germline CDR1 reads SGDLS; CDR2 reads YYNGEE. The CDR3 region has the DNA TGTGCCAGCAGCCAAATGCTTGTAGCGGGAGGCCGCGGTGAGCAGTTCTTC. Translated, it gives CASSQMLVAGGRGEQFF.

Comment on this clonotype: At one boundary the junction diverges from the germline segment, which might be a read error. Written as DNA, the CDR3 is TGTGCTACGAGGGACAACAGCCACAATAAGCAGTTCTTC. Its translation is CATRDNSHNKQFF. The chain employs TRBV6-2 or TRBV6-3 and TRBJ2-1; possibly TRBD1 for D (6 bases). Germline CDR1 MNHEY, CDR2 SVGEGT. The CDR3 runs 13 residues.

The chain employs TRBV29-1 and TRBJ1-1, with D possibly being TRBD1 (5 bases). CDR3 size: 14 residues. The ends were cut back, 6 bases at V and 0 bases at J, with 14 bases in the middle. Germline loops: CDR1 SQVTM, CDR2 ANQGSEA. This chain's CDR3 is CSVTVGAMNTEAFF. The CDR3 DNA follows: TGCAGCGTGACAGTGGGTGCAATGAACACTGAAGCTTTCTTT.

This clonotype has ten or more counts. The chain carries TRBV24-1 and TRBJ2-3, with D perhaps TRBD2 (6 bases). This CDR3 spans 16 amino acids. Per germline, CDR1 KGHDR and CDR2 SFDVKD. Trimming shortened V by 5 bases and J by 0 bases, and 14 bases separated the two germline ends. CDR3 region: CATSGRGTTSTDTQYF. The CDR3 nucleotides read TGTGCCACCAGTGGGAGGGGAACGACTAGCACAGATACGCAGTATTTT.

The chain combines TRBV11-1 with TRBJ2-5, with unresolved D. In germline, CDR1 is SGHAT, CDR2 FQDESV (reference sequence). CDR3 length: 12 amino acids. V was trimmed by 4 bases and J by 14 bases, leaving 17 bases between them. CDR3 amino acids: CASSSGTLTHYF. CDR3 DNA sequence: TGTGCCAGCAGCTCTGGCACTCTGACGCACTACTTC.

The rearrangement joins TRBV29-1 to TRBJ2-2; D is perhaps TRBD1 or TRBD2 (6 bases each). Germline lookup yields CDR1 SQVTM and CDR2 ANQGSEA. Trimming stripped 5 bases from V and 9 bases from J, with 22 bases between. The CDR3 consists of 15 residues. The CDR3 spells CSVWMGGAGSRELFF. The CDR3 nucleotides read TGCAGCGTTTGGATGGGGGGCGCAGGGTCCCGGGAGCTGTTTTTT.

J is TRBJ2-7 and V is TRBV12-5; D unresolved. Germline CDR1 reads LGHNT; CDR2 reads FRNRAP. This CDR3 has 13 amino acids. The CDR3 reads CANEETGPYEQYF. The CDR3 coding sequence is TGTGCCAATGAGGAGACCGGTCCCTACGAGCAGTACTTC.

V is TRBV12-3 or TRBV12-4 and J is TRBJ2-1, with D uncertain. The germline V and J ends were trimmed by 2 bases and 7 bases, with 15 bases remaining between them. The CDR3 is 15 amino acids. The CDR3 DNA follows: TGTGCCAGCAGTTTAATAAGCTGGAAGGGAAATGAGCAGTTCTTC. Translating gives CASSLISWKGNEQFF.

Comments on this clonotype: Just one base apart from a much larger clone, this may be a read error. The CDR3: CASSLRGSGAAFFQETQHF. The CDR3 DNA reads as TGCGCCAGCAGCTTGCGAGGTAGCGGGGCTGCCTTCTTCCAAGAGACCCAGCACTTC. V usage is TRBV5-1 and J usage is TRBJ2-5; 8 bases are shared with TRBD2. CDR3 length: 19 amino acids. In germline, CDR1 is SGHRS, CDR2 YFSETQ.

Points on this clonotype: A junction end diverges from the germline sequence, so it may reflect a read error. The CDR3 loop reads CSLEGPGGLQEIQYF. The CDR3 bases are TGTAGCCTTGAGGGACCCGGGGGGCTCCAAGAGATCCAGTACTTC. This chain links TRBV29-1 with TRBJ2-5; a possible D gene is TRBD2 (7 bases). CDR3 size: 15 residues. Germline CDR1 is SQVTM and CDR2 is ANQGSEA.

A word on this clonotype: One end of the junction does not line up with germline, which may come from a read error. This chain connects TRBV2 to TRBJ1-4; D is unclear. CDR1 is SNHLY, CDR2 FYNNEI, per germline. The CDR3 extends over 12 amino acids. In DNA, the CDR3 is TGTGCCAGCAGACGAGATCGGGAAAAACAGTTATTT. This sequence encodes CASRRDREKQLF.

CDR3 DNA: TGTGGGAGCAGCTTAGTAGGGGTAACAGGTAGCAATCAGCCCCAGCATTTT. Its protein product is CGSSLVGVTGSNQPQHF. The chain joins TRBV11-2 to TRBJ1-5, with D maybe TRBD1 (5 bases). This CDR3 has 17 residues. Per the germline V gene, CDR1 is SGHAT and CDR2 is FQNNGV.

With respect to this clonotype: An end of the junction differs from the germline gene, which may be a read error. The chain combines TRBV6-1 with TRBJ2-2, with a possible D match to TRBD1 (5 bases). This CDR3 is built from 15 residues. Germline values: CDR1 MNHNS, CDR2 SASEGT. CDR3 nucleotide sequence: TGTGCAAGCAGGGATTTGTGCGGCGTAACCGGGGAGCTGTTTTTT. Protein product: CASRDLCGVTGELFF.

On this clonotype itself: This CDR3 fails to terminate in the conserved phenylalanine or tryptophan, so it likely reflects a read error. The DNA of the CDR3 is TGTGCCAGCAGTTTGCCGAGGGAGAGTACAGATACTCAGTATTAT. Protein product: CASSLPRESTDTQYY. This chain uses TRBV11-1 with TRBJ2-3, with D possibly TRBD2 on 5 matching bases. The germline V gene has CDR1 SGHAT and CDR2 FQDESV (reference sequence). The CDR3 covers 15 residues.